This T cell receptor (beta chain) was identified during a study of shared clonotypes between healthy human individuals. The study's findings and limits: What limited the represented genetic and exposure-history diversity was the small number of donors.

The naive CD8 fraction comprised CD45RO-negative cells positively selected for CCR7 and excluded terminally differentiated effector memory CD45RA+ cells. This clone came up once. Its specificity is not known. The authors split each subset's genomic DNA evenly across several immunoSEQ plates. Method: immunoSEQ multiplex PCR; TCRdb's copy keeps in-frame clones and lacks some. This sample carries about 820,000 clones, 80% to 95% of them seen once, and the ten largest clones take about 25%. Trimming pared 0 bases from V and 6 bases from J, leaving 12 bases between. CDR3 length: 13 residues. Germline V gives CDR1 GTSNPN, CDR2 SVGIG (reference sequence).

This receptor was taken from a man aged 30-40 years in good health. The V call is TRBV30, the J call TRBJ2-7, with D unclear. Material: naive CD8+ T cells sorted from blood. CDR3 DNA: TGTGCCTGGAGTGTTGGAGCATCTGCCGAGCAGTACTTC. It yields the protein CAWSVGASAEQYF.